The 4 T cell receptor beta chains below were found in one sample sequenced in a study of graft-versus-host responses after intestinal transplantation. Only in-frame clones appear in the TCRdb table, and some are missing; sequencing was by immunoSEQ multiplex PCR. The sample yields tens of thousands of clones, 94% seen once. These TCRs' antigens remain unknown. The sample consisted of unstimulated CD4+ T cells sorted from spleen or lymph node cells, taken before transplant. These receptors originate from a human donor who was the organ donor for an intestinal transplant.

The V call is TRBV21-1, the J call TRBJ1-5; the table's D call, TRBD1, was not checked against the DNA. TRBV21-1 represents a pseudogene. This CDR3 region has 16 residues. In DNA, the CDR3 is TGTGCCAGCAGGAATGGTTTTTCAGATAGCAATCAGCCCCAGCATTTT. Amino acids: CASRNGFSDSNQPQHF.

V usage is TRBV11-3 and J usage is TRBJ2-1, with TRBD2 identical over 9 bases. The CDR3 covers 15 residues. V dropped 5 bases and J dropped 6; count of bases not matched to a gene: 8. Germline V CDR1 and CDR2: SGHNT, YENEEA. The CDR3 bases are TGTGCCAGCAGCACCGGGACTAGCCTCCCCAATGAGCAGTTCTTC. It encodes CASSTGTSLPNEQFF.

The J gene is TRBJ2-1, the V gene TRBV6-6; no definite D call. Per the germline V gene, CDR1 is MNHNY and CDR2 is SVGAGI (reference sequence). The CDR3 has 13 amino acids. Trimming removed 2 bases from V and 5 bases from J, with 7 bases in between. CDR3 DNA sequence: TGTGCCAGCAGTTACAGTATGAACAATGAGCAGTTCTTC. It specifies CASSYSMNNEQFF.

V usage is TRBV4-3 and J usage is TRBJ2-4; 7 bases agree with TRBD1. This CDR3 contains 13 residues. Germline loops: CDR1 LGHNA, CDR2 YSLEER. With V trimmed by 0 bases and J by 7 bases, 0 bases remained unmatched. As DNA, the CDR3 is TGCGCCAGCAGCCAAGAACAGGGGAACATTCAGTACTTC. Its protein is CASSQEQGNIQYF.